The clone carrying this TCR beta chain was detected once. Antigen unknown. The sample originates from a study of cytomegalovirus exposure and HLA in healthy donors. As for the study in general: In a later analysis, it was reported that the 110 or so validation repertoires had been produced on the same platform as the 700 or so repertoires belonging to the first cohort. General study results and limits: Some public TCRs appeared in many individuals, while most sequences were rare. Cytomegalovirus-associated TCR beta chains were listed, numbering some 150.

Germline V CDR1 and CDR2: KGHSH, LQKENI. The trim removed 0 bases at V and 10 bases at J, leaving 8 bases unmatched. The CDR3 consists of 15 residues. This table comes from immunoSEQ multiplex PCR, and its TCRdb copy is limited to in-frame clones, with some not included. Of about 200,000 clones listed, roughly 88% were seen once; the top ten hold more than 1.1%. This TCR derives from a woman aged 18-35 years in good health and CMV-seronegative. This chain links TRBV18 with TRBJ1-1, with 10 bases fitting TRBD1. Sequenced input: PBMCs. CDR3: CASSPPGQGLGGAFF. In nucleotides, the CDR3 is TGTGCCAGCTCACCACCGGGACAGGGGTTAGGGGGAGCTTTCTTT.